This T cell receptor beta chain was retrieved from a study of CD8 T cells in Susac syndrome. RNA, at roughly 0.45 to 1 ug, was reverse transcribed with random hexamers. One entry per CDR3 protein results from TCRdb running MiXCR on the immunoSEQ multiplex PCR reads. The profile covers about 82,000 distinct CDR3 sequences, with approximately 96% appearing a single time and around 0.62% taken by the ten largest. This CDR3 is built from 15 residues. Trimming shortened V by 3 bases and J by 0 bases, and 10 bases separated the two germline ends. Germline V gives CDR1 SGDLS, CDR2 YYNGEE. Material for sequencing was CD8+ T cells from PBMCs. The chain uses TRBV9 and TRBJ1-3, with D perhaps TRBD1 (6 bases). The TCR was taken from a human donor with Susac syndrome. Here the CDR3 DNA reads TGTGCCAGCAGCGCTGGGACACTCTCTGGAAACACCATATATTTT. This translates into CASSAGTLSGNTIYF.